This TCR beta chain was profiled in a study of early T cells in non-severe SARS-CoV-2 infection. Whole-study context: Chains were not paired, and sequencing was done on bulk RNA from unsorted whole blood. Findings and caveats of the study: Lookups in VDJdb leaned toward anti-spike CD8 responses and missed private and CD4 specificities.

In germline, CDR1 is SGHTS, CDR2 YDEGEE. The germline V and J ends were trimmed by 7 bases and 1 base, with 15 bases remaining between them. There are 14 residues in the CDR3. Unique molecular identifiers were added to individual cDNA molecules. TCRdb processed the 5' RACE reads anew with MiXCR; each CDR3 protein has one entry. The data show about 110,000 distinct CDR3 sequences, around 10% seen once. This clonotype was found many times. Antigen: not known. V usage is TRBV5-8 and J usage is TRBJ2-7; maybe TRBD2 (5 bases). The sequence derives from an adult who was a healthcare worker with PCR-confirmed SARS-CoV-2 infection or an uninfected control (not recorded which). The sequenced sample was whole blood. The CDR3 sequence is CASHRPGGSYEQYF. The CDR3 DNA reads TGTGCCAGCCACCGACCGGGCGGGTCCTACGAGCAGTACTTC. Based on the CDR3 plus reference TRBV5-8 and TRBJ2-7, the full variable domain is EAGVTQSPTHLIKTRGQQATLRCSPISGHTSVYWYQQALGLGLQFLLWYDEGEERNRGNFPPRFSGRQFPNYSSELNVNALELEDSALYLCASHRPGGSYEQYFGPGTRLTVT.